These 5 T cell receptor beta chains came from one sample sequenced in a study of chemoradiotherapy in HPV16-positive cancers. The assay was immunoSEQ multiplex PCR, and TCRdb's table has in-frame clones only and misses some. The sample records around 30,000 clones, over 80% being singletons. The specimen was blood, collected from a patient who underwent chemoradiotherapy. The receptors stem from a human donor with HPV-associated anogenital cancer.

The chain couples TRBV5-6 to TRBJ1-2, with TRBD1 identical over 11 bases. Germline-derived CDR1 and CDR2 are SGHDT and YYEEEE. CDR3 length: 17 amino acids. V lost 0 bases, J lost 0 bases, and 4 bases stayed unmatched. The CDR3 bases are TGTGCCAGCAGCTTGGTGTCGGACAGGGGGCCTAACTATGGCTACACCTTC. It is translated as CASSLVSDRGPNYGYTF.

This chain links TRBV5-1 with TRBJ2-7; no clear D gene. Germline V lookup: CDR1 SGHRS, CDR2 YFSETQ. V dropped 5 bases and J dropped 4 bases, with 16 bases sitting between them. The length of the CDR3 is 14 residues. CDR3 amino acids: CASSWEGMLYEQYF. The DNA for the CDR3 is TGCGCCAGCAGTTGGGAAGGCATGCTATACGAGCAGTACTTC. Supplemented by reference TRBV5-1 and TRBJ2-7, the full variable domain reads KAGVTQTPRYLIKTRGQQVTLSCSPISGHRSVSWYQQTPGQGLQFLFEYFSETQRNKGNFPGRFSGRQFSNSRSEMNVSTLELGDSALYLCASSWEGMLYEQYFGPGTRLTVT.

The chain uses TRBV5-4 and TRBJ2-2; unclear D gene. V lost 4 bases to trimming and J lost 4 bases, with 11 bases between them. CDR3 length: 14 residues. Germline CDR1 reads SGHNT; CDR2 reads YYREEE (reference sequence). CDR3 DNA: TGTGCCAGCAGCCTCGGAACGCTCACCGGGGAGCTGTTTTTT. Residues: CASSLGTLTGELFF.

This clone is a singleton in its sample. V and J are TRBV5-1 and TRBJ2-3; 7 bases map to TRBD1. The J segment lost 3 bases and the V segment lost 4 bases, leaving 11 bases of the junction unmatched. Germline-derived CDR1 and CDR2 are SGHRS and YFSETQ. This CDR3 spans 16 amino acids. CDR3 protein: CASSSADRWGTDTQYF. CDR3 nucleotide sequence: TGCGCCAGCAGCAGTGCGGACAGGTGGGGTACAGATACGCAGTATTTT.

The sample holds one count of this clone. This chain uses TRBV4-2 with TRBJ2-2; 9 bases agree with TRBD2. Germline V lookup: CDR1 LGHNA, CDR2 YNFKEQ. V gave up 8 bases and J gave up 5 bases; unmatched junction bases: 3. The CDR3 contains 13 residues. The DNA for the CDR3 is TGTGCCAGCGGGACTAGCCATACCGGGGAGCTGTTTTTT. Its translation is CASGTSHTGELFF.